The rows below give T cell receptor beta chains drawn from one sample of a study of regulatory T cells in long-lasting Graves disease. A single record per CDR3 protein comes from TCRdb applying MiXCR to the multiplex PCR reads. The sample has about 300,000 distinct CDR3 sequences; 15% to 20% are singletons. Specimen: peripheral blood mononuclear cells (PBMCs), collected at new diagnosis, from a patient treated with antithyroid drugs. The receptors come from a female donor with Graves disease. Each CDR3 is given with its conserved first and last residue. D genes are given only for firm matches. The size of a clone is reported for some rows only, either as once, few or many, or as a class for expanded clones.

CDR3 protein	CDR3 DNA	clone size	V gene	J gene	D gene
CASSTTGGTSTDTQYF	TGTGCCAGTAGTACAACAGGGGGGACTAGCACAGATACGCAGTATTTT	many	TRBV19	TRBJ2-3	TRBD1
CSAREAGRAQNTEAFF	TGCAGTGCTAGAGAAGCCGGGCGGGCCCAGAACACTGAAGCTTTCTTT	-	TRBV20-1	TRBJ1-1	-
CASSGVQGLNEQFF	TGTGCCAGCAGTGGGGTACAGGGATTAAATGAGCAGTTCTTC	many	TRBV6-1	TRBJ2-1	-
CAWSVGGNGGYTF	TGTGCCTGGAGTGTCGGGGGCAATGGTGGCTACACCTTC	many	TRBV30	TRBJ1-2	-
CATSDLGQGTYNEQFF	TGTGCCACCAGTGATTTAGGACAGGGTACCTACAATGAGCAGTTCTTC	many	TRBV24-1	TRBJ2-1	TRBD1
CAWSVGEYQPQHF	TGTGCCTGGAGTGTGGGGGAGTATCAGCCCCAGCATTTT	many	TRBV30	TRBJ1-5	-
CSVVRAVGGNTIYF	TGCAGCGTTGTCAGGGCTGTTGGTGGAAACACCATATATTTT	-	TRBV29-1	TRBJ1-3	-
CASSGSSYGQYF	TGTGCCAGCTCTGGTAGCTCCTACGGGCAGTACTTC	-	TRBV2	TRBJ2-7	-
CATSDYDRGGYTF	TGTGCCACCAGTGATTACGACAGGGGCGGCTACACCTTC	many	TRBV24-1	TRBJ1-2	TRBD1
CASTPTSFSGNTIYF	TGCGCCAGCACTCCAACTTCATTCTCTGGAAACACCATATATTTT	few	TRBV10-2	TRBJ1-3	-
CASSLYWDSGSLNEQFF	TGTGCCAGCAGTCTATACTGGGACAGCGGATCCCTAAATGAGCAGTTCTTC	many	TRBV27	TRBJ2-1	TRBD1
CASTYSGNTIYF	TGTGCCAGCACTTACTCTGGAAACACCATATATTTT	many	TRBV6-5	TRBJ1-3	-
CASSGDSNQPQHF	TGTGCCAGCAGCGGGGATAGCAATCAGCCCCAGCATTTT	many	TRBV12-3/TRBV12-4	TRBJ1-5	-
CASSGVGVREAFF	TGTGCCAGCAGTGGTGTGGGAGTACGCGAGGCTTTCTTT	many	TRBV2	TRBJ1-1	-
CASSKDYHQETQYF	TGTGCCAGCAGTAAGGACTACCACCAAGAGACCCAGTACTTC	many	TRBV2	TRBJ2-5	-
CASGRGVGYNSPLHF	TGTGCCAGTGGTCGTGGAGTCGGCTATAATTCACCCCTCCACTTT	few	TRBV19	TRBJ1-6	-
CASDAWAGNQPQHF	TGTGCCAGCGATGCTTGGGCGGGCAATCAGCCCCAGCATTTT	many	TRBV28	TRBJ1-5	-
CASSPTSGMGDEQFF	TGTGCCAGCAGCCCCACGAGTGGCATGGGCGATGAGCAGTTCTTC	many	TRBV7-8	TRBJ2-1	-
CASSLAPGRLYNEQFF	TGTGCCAGCAGCTTAGCTCCGGGACGGTTATACAATGAGCAGTTCTTC	-	TRBV11-2	TRBJ2-1	-
CSGMNTGELFF	TGCAGCGGGATGAACACCGGGGAGCTGTTTTTT	-	TRBV29-1	TRBJ2-2	-
CASSVSVETGSYGYTF	TGTGCCAGCAGCGTATCGGTAGAGACAGGCTCCTATGGCTACACCTTC	many	TRBV9	TRBJ1-2	-
CASSSSRGLTLEAFF	TGTGCCAGCAGTTCGTCCCGGGGTTTAACCCTTGAAGCTTTCTTT	many	TRBV6-5	TRBJ1-1	-
CASSWTSGQNNEQFF	TGTGCCAGCAGCTGGACTAGCGGCCAAAACAATGAGCAGTTCTTC	many	TRBV11-3	TRBJ2-1	TRBD2
CASSGAGEAQPQHF	TGTGCCAGCAGTGGTGCAGGGGAGGCTCAGCCCCAGCATTTT	many	TRBV6-1	TRBJ1-5	-
CASRYTSSSYNEQFF	TGTGCCAGCAGATATACGAGTAGCTCCTACAATGAGCAGTTCTTC	many	TRBV6-5	TRBJ2-1	-
CASSQGTGGFYGYTF	TGTGCCAGTAGTCAGGGGACAGGCGGTTTCTATGGCTACACCTTC	many	TRBV19	TRBJ1-2	TRBD1
CASSLGVVDYGYTF	TGCGCCAGCAGCTTGGGTGTGGTGGACTATGGCTACACCTTC	many	TRBV5-1	TRBJ1-2	-
CAWAGTGGNEQFF	TGTGCCTGGGCCGGGACAGGGGGCAATGAGCAGTTCTTC	-	TRBV30	TRBJ2-1	TRBD1
CASSLEPTSVDYTF	TGTGCCAGCAGTTTGGAGCCCACAAGCGTTGACTACACCTTC	many	TRBV28	TRBJ1-2	-
CAVISGVPYEQYF	TGTGCCGTCATTAGCGGGGTGCCCTACGAGCAGTACTTC	many	TRBV11-2	TRBJ2-7	TRBD2
CASSYNYNSPLHF	TGTGCCAGCAGTTACAATTATAATTCACCCCTCCACTTT	many	TRBV6-5	TRBJ1-6	-
CASSFDLDNEQFF	TGTGCCAGCAGCTTCGACTTAGACAATGAGCAGTTCTTC	many	TRBV7-9	TRBJ2-1	-
CASSYGGLAGPNGANVLTF	TGTGCCAGCAGTTACGGGGGACTCGCGGGGCCTAATGGGGCCAACGTCCTGACTTTC	many	TRBV12-3/TRBV12-4	TRBJ2-6	-
CASRLAGAYEQYF	TGTGCCAGTAGACTAGCGGGAGCCTACGAGCAGTACTTC	few	TRBV19	TRBJ2-7	TRBD2
CAWSASGWYNSPLHF	TGTGCCTGGAGTGCGTCTGGGTGGTATAATTCACCCCTCCACTTT	-	TRBV30	TRBJ1-6	-
CASRGTGGIGWNQPQHF	TGTGCCAGCAGGGGGACAGGGGGCATTGGATGGAATCAGCCCCAGCATTTT	many	TRBV6-1	TRBJ1-5	TRBD1
CASSLQGLSYNEQFF	TGTGCCAGCAGCTTACAGGGCCTCTCCTACAATGAGCAGTTCTTC	-	TRBV11-2	TRBJ2-1	-
CSARDTSVGTQYF	TGCAGTGCTAGAGATACAAGCGTTGGGACCCAGTACTTC	many	TRBV20-1	TRBJ2-5	-
CASRPRLADYEQYF	TGTGCCAGTAGGCCCCGACTAGCGGACTACGAGCAGTACTTC	many	TRBV19	TRBJ2-7	TRBD2
CSASDLRPGTQYF	TGCAGTGCCTCGGACCTTCGTCCGGGGACCCAGTACTTC	few	TRBV20-1	TRBJ2-5	-
CASTSSGTGIYGYTF	TGTGCCAGCACCTCCTCCGGGACAGGGATCTATGGCTACACCTTC	many	TRBV6-1	TRBJ1-2	TRBD1
CASSQGGRGTGELFF	TGTGCCAGCAGCCAAGGCGGGAGGGGGACCGGGGAGCTGTTTTTT	few	TRBV3-1	TRBJ2-2	TRBD2
CASSLWGTVGSGGTYEQYF	TGTGCCAGCAGTTTATGGGGAACCGTAGGAAGCGGGGGGACCTACGAGCAGTACTTC	many	TRBV28	TRBJ2-7	TRBD2
CASSYIPGANYGYTF	TGTGCCAGCAGTTACATTCCCGGGGCCAACTATGGCTACACCTTC	many	TRBV6-5	TRBJ1-2	-
CASSPRAGIFNTGELFF	TGTGCCAGCAGCCCGAGGGCAGGGATTTTCAACACCGGGGAGCTGTTTTTT	-	TRBV7-9	TRBJ2-2	-
CASSPSALAGEETQYF	TGTGCCAGCTCACCATCCGCGCTAGCGGGGGAAGAGACCCAGTACTTC	-	TRBV18	TRBJ2-5	TRBD2
CAWSVAGSYNEQFF	TGTGCCTGGAGTGTCGCCGGCTCCTACAATGAGCAGTTCTTC	many	TRBV30	TRBJ2-1	-
CASSLGGRTDNEQFF	TGCGCCAGCAGCTTGGGCGGGAGGACCGACAATGAGCAGTTCTTC	-	TRBV5-1	TRBJ2-1	TRBD2
CARGTGTQYF	TGTGCCCGGGGGACAGGAACGCAGTATTTT	many	TRBV30	TRBJ2-3	TRBD1
CASSKQGANEKLFF	TGCGCCAGCAGCAAACAGGGGGCTAATGAAAAACTGTTTTTT	-	TRBV10-2	TRBJ1-4	TRBD1
CATSRDMGQSYEQYF	TGTGCCACCAGCAGAGATATGGGACAGTCCTACGAGCAGTACTTC	many	TRBV15	TRBJ2-7	TRBD1
CASSPPGNYQETQYF	TGTGCCAGCAGCCCTCCAGGAAACTACCAAGAGACCCAGTACTTC	-	TRBV27	TRBJ2-5	-
CATSDLKAGQPPTDEKLFF	TGTGCCACCAGTGACCTAAAGGCGGGACAGCCTCCCACGGATGAAAAACTGTTTTTT	many	TRBV24-1	TRBJ1-4	TRBD1
CSALGWQLYNEQFF	TGCAGTGCCCTAGGCTGGCAGCTGTACAATGAGCAGTTCTTC	-	TRBV20-1	TRBJ2-1	-
CASSHITGSSYNSPLHF	TGTGCCAGTAGTCATATCACCGGGAGCTCCTATAATTCACCCCTCCACTTT	many	TRBV19	TRBJ1-6	-
CASSDLNRGTGANVLTF	TGTGCCAGCAGTGACTTGAACAGGGGAACTGGGGCCAACGTCCTGACTTTC	many	TRBV25-1	TRBJ2-6	TRBD1
CASRRFRLSSPLHF	TGTGCCAGCAGGCGATTTCGGCTTAGTTCACCCCTCCACTTT	-	TRBV28	TRBJ1-6	-
CAWMVRTSDYTF	TGTGCCTGGATGGTGAGGACATCCGACTACACCTTC	many	TRBV30	TRBJ1-2	-
CASSLRGPGKWETQYF	TGTGCCAGCAGTTTACGGGGTCCCGGAAAATGGGAGACCCAGTACTTC	many	TRBV28	TRBJ2-5	-
CASTARKETQYF	TGTGCCAGCACGGCGCGGAAAGAGACCCAGTACTTC	-	TRBV2	TRBJ2-5	-